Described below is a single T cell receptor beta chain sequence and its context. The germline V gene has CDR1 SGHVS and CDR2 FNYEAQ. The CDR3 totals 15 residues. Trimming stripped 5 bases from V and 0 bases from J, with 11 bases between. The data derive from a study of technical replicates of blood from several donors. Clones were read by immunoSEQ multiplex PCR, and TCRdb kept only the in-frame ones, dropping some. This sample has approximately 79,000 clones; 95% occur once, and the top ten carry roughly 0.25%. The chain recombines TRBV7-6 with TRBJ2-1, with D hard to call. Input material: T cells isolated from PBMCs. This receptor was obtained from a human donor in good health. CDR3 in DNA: TGTGCCAGCAGCCAAAGCGAAGACTCCTACAATGAGCAGTTCTTC. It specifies CASSQSEDSYNEQFF. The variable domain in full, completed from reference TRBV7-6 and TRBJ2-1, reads GAGVSQSPRYKVTKRGQDVALRCDPISGHVSLYWYRQALGQGPEFLTYFNYEAQQDKSGLPNDRFSAERPEGSISTLTIQRTEQRDSAMYRCASSQSEDSYNEQFFGPGTRLTVL.